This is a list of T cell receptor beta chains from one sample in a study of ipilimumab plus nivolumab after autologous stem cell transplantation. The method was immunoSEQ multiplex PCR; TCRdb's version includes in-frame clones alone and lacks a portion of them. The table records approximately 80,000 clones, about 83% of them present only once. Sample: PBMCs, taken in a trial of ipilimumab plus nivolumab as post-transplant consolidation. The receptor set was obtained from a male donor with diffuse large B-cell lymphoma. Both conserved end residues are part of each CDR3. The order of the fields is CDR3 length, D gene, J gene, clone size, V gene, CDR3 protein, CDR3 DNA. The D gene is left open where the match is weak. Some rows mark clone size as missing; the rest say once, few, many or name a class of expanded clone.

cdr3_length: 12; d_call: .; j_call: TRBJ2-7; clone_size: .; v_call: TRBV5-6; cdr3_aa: CASSRTRYEQYF; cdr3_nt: TGTGCCAGCAGCCGGACCCGGTACGAGCAGTACTTC
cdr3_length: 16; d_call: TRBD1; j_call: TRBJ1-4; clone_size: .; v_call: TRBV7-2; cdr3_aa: CASSLRGGTGGEKLFF; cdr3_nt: TGTGCCAGCAGCTTAAGGGGGGGGACAGGAGGCGAAAAACTGTTTTTT
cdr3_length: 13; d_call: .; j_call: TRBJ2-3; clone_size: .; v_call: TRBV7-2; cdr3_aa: CASSSTFTDTQYF; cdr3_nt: TGTGCCAGCAGCTCGACCTTCACAGATACGCAGTATTTT
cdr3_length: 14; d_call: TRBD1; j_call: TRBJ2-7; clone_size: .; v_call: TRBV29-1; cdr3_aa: CSVTGQANSYEQYF; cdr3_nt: TGCAGCGTTACCGGACAGGCCAACTCCTACGAGCAGTACTTC
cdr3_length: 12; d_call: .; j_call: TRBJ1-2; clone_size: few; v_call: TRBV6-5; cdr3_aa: CAASTGDYGYTF; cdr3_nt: TGTGCCGCATCGACAGGAGACTATGGCTACACCTTC
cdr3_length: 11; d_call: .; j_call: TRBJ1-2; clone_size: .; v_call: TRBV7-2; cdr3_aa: CASSLIPLLTF; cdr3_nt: TGTGCCAGCAGCTTAATTCCCCTCCTCACCTTC
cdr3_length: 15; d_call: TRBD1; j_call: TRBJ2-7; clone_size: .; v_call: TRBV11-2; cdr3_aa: CASSSLRRQGNEQYF; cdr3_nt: TGTGCCAGCAGCTCGCTCCGCCGACAGGGCAACGAGCAGTACTTC
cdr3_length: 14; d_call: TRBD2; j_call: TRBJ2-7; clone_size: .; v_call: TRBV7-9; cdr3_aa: CASRPPGLVYEQYF; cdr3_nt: TGTGCCAGCAGGCCACCGGGACTAGTCTACGAGCAGTACTTC
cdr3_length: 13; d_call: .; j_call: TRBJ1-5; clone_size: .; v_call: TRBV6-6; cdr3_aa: CASKGGSNQPQHF; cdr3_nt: TGTGCCAGCAAGGGGGGAAGCAATCAGCCCCAGCATTTT
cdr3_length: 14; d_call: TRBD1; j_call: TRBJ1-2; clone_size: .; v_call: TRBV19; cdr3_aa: CASSGTGKKYGYTF; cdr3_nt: TGTGCCAGTAGTGGGACAGGGAAGAAATATGGCTACACCTTC
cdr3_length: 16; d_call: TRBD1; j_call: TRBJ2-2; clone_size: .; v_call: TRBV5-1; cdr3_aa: CASSWGDRENTGELFF; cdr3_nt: TGCGCCAGCAGCTGGGGGGACAGGGAAAACACCGGGGAGCTGTTTTTT
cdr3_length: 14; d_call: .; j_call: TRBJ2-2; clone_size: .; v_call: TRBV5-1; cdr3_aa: CASSSGDTAGELFF; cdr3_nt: TGCGCCAGCAGCTCGGGAGACACTGCCGGGGAGCTGTTTTTT
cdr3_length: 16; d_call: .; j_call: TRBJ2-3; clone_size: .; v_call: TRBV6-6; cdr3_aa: CASTRDLSRSTDTQYF; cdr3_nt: TGTGCCAGCACCCGGGACTTATCGAGGAGTACAGATACGCAGTATTTT
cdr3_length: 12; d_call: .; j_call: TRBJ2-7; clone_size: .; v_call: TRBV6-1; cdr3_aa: CASKQDSYEQYF; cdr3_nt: TGTGCCAGCAAACAGGACTCCTACGAGCAGTACTTC
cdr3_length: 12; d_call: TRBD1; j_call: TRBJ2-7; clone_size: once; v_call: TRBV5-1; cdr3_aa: CASGQGADEQYF; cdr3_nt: TGCGCCAGCGGCCAGGGGGCCGACGAGCAGTACTTC
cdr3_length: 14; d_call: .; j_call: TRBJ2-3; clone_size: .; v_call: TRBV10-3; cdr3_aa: CATSDPALRDTQYF; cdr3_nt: TGTGCCACCTCCGACCCAGCGCTCCGAGATACGCAGTATTTT
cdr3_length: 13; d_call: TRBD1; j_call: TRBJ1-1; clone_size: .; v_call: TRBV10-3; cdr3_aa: CATTDRPNTEAFF; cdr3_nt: TGTGCCACCACGGACAGGCCGAACACTGAAGCTTTCTTT
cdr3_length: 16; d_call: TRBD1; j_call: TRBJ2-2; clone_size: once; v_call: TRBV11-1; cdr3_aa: CASSLHGTVNTGELFF; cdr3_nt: TGTGCCAGCAGCCTGCACGGGACAGTGAACACCGGGGAGCTGTTTTTT
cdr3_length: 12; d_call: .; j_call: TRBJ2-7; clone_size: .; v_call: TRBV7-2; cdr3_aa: CASSYTMYEQYF; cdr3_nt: TGTGCCAGCAGCTATACAATGTACGAGCAGTACTTC
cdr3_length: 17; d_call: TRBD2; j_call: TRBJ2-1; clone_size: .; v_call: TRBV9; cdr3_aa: CASSVEAGLGSYNEQFF; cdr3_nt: TGTGCCAGCAGCGTAGAAGCGGGGCTAGGCTCCTACAATGAGCAGTTCTTC
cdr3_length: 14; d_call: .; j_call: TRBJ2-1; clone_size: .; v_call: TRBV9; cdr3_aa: CASSGDAEVGEQFF; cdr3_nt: TGTGCCAGCAGCGGGGACGCAGAAGTCGGGGAGCAGTTCTTC
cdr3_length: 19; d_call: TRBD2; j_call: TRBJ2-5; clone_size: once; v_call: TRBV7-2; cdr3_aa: CASSLAPTSGGEYQETQYF; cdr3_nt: TGTGCCAGCAGCTTAGCCCCAACTAGCGGGGGGGAGTACCAAGAGACCCAGTACTTC
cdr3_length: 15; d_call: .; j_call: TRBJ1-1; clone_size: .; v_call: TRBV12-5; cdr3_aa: CASGAFGGLDTEAFF; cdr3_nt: TGTGCTAGTGGGGCCTTCGGGGGGCTGGACACTGAAGCTTTCTTT
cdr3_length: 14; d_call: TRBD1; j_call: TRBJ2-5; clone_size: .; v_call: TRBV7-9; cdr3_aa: CASRRQGTQETQYF; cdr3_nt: TGTGCCAGCAGACGACAGGGGACCCAAGAGACCCAGTACTTC
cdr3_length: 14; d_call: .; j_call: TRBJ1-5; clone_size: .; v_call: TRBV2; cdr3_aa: CASSGAGRNQPQHF; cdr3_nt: TGTGCCAGCAGTGGGGCGGGACGCAATCAGCCCCAGCATTTT
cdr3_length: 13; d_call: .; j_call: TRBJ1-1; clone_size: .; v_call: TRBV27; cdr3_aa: CASSWGGATEAFF; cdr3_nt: TGTGCCAGCAGTTGGGGAGGAGCCACTGAAGCTTTCTTT
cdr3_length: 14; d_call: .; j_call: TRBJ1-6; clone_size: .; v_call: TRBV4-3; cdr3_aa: CASSQDFSNSPLHF; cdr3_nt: TGCGCCAGCAGCCAAGATTTTAGCAATTCACCCCTCCACTTT
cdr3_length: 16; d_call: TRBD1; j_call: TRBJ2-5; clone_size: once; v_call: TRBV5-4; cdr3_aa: CASSLGTGGFGETQYF; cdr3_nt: TGTGCCAGCAGCTTGGGGACAGGGGGCTTTGGTGAGACCCAGTACTTC
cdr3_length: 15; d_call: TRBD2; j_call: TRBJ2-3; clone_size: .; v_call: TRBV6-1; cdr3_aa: CASSEGGGSTDTQYF; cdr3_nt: TGTGCCAGCAGTGAAGGCGGGGGAAGCACAGATACGCAGTATTTT
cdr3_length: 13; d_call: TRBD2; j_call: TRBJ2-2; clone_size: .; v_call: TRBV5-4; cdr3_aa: CASSTGLAGELFF; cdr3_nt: TGTGCCAGCAGCACGGGACTAGCCGGGGAGCTGTTTTTT
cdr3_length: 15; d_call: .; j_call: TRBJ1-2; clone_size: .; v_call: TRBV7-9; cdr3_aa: CASSPGGQLPYGYTF; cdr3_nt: TGTGCCAGCAGCCCGGGGGGCCAACTACCCTATGGCTACACCTTC
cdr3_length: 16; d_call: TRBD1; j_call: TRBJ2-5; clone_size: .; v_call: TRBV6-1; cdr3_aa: CASSALPGQGSQEQYF; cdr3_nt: TGTGCCAGCAGTGCCCTACCGGGACAGGGTTCGCAGGAGCAGTACTTC
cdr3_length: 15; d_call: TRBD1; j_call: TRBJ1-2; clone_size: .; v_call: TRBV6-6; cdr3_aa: CASTLGAGQGNGYTF; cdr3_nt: TGTGCCAGCACCCTCGGAGCGGGACAGGGGAATGGCTACACCTTC
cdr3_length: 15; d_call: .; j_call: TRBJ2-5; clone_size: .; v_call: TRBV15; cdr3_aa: CATSSSPTIQETQYF; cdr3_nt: TGTGCCACCAGCAGTTCCCCGACTATCCAAGAGACCCAGTACTTC
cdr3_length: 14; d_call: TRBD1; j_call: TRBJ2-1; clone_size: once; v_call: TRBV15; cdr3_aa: CATGNRGQGNWQFF; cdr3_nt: TGTGCCACCGGAAATAGGGGGCAGGGTAATTGGCAGTTCTTC
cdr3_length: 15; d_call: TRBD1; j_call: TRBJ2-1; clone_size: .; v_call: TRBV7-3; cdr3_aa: CASSLEGAPGNEQFF; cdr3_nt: TGTGCCAGCAGCTTAGAGGGGGCGCCAGGCAATGAGCAGTTCTTC
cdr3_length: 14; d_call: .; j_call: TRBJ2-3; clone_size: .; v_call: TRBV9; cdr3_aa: CASSVDLGTDTQYF; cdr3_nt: TGTGCCAGCAGCGTAGATTTAGGGACAGATACGCAGTATTTT
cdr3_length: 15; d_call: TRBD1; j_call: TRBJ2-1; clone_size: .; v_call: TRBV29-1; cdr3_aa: CSVEPPRGPNNEQFF; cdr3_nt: TGCAGCGTTGAACCCCCCAGGGGGCCCAACAATGAGCAGTTCTTC
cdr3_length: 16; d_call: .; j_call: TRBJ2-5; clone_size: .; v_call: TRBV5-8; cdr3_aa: CASSALTRRREETQYF; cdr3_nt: TGTGCCAGCAGCGCCCTTACTAGGAGGAGAGAAGAGACCCAGTACTTC
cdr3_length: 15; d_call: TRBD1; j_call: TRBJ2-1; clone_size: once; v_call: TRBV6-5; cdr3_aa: CASSSPGQHYNEQFF; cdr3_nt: TGTGCCAGCAGTTCCCCGGGACAGCACTACAATGAGCAGTTCTTC
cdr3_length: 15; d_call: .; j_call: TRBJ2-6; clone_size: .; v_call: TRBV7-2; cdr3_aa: CASSSGGSGANVLTF; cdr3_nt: TGTGCCAGCAGCTCAGGGGGGTCTGGGGCCAACGTCCTGACTTTC
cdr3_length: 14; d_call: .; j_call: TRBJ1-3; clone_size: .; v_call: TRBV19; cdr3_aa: CASKDQGTGNTIYF; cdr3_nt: TGTGCCAGCAAAGACCAGGGGACCGGAAACACCATATATTTT